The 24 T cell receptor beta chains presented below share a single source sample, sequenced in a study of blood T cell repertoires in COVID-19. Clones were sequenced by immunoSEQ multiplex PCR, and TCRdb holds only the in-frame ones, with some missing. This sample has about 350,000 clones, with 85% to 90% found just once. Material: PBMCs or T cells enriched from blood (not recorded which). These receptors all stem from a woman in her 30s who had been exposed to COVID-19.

CDR3 coding DNA: TGTGCCAGCAGCTTAGAGACCAGGGGCACAGATACGCAGTATTTT. It specifies CASSLETRGTDTQYF. The chain employs TRBV11-2 and TRBJ2-3; D might be TRBD1 (5 bases). Germline values: CDR1 SGHAT, CDR2 FQNNGV. This CDR3 comprises 15 residues. V lost 0 bases, J lost 1 base, and 8 bases lay in between.

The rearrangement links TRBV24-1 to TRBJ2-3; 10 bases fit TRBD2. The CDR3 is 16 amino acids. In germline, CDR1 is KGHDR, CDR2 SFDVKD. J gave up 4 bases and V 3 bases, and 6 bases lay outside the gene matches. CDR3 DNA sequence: TGTGCCACCAGTGATCAGAGCGGGAGGGCCGCAGATACGCAGTATTTT. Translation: CATSDQSGRAADTQYF.

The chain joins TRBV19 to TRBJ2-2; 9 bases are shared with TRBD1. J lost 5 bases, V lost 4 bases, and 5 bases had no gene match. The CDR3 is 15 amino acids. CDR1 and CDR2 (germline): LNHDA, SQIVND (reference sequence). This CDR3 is CASSKTGGLTGELFF. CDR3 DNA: TGTGCCAGTAGTAAAACAGGGGGCCTTACCGGGGAGCTGTTTTTT.

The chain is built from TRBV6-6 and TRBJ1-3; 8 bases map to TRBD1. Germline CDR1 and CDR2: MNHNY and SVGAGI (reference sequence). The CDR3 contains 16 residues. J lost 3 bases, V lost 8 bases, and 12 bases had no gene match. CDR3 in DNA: TGTGCCAGCCAAATACAGGGTACAGGGGGTGGAAACACCATATATTTT. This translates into CASQIQGTGGGNTIYF.

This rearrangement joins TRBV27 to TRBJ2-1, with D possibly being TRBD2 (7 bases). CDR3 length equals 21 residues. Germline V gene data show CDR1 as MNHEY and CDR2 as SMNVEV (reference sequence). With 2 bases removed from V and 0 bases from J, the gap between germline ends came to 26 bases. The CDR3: CASSLRATWVAGASSYNEQFF. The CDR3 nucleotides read TGTGCCAGCAGTTTACGGGCCACCTGGGTGGCGGGGGCTAGCTCCTACAATGAGCAGTTCTTC.

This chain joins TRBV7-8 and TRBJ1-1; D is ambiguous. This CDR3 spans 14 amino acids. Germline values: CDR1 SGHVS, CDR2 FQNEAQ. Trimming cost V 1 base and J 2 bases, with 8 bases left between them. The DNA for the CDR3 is TGTGCCAGCAGCTTAGTCGCGACAAACACTGAAGCTTTCTTT. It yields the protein CASSLVATNTEAFF.

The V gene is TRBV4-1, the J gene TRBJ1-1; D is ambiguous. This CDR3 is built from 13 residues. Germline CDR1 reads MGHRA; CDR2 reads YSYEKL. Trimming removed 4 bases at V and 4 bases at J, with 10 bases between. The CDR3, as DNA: TGCGCCAGCAGCCGACTAGAGGGCACTGAAGCTTTCTTT. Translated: CASSRLEGTEAFF.

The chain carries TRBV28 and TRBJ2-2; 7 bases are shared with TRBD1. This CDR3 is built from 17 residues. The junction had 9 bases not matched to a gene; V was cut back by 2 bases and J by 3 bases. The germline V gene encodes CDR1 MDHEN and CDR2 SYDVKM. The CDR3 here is CASSLPMTGLDTGELFF. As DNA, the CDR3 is TGTGCCAGCAGTTTACCCATGACAGGGTTAGACACCGGGGAGCTGTTTTTT.

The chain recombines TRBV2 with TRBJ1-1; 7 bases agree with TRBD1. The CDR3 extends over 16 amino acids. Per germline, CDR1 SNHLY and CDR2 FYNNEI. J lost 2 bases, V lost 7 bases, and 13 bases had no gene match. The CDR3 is CASTPVWRQGNTEAFF. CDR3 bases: TGTGCCAGCACCCCCGTCTGGAGACAGGGAAACACTGAAGCTTTCTTT.

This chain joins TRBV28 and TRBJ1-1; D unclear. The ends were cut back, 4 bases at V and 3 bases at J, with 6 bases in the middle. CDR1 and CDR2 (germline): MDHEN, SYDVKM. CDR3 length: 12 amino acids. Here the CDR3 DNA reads TGTGCCAGCAGTTCGGGTTACACTGAAGCTTTCTTT. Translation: CASSSGYTEAFF.

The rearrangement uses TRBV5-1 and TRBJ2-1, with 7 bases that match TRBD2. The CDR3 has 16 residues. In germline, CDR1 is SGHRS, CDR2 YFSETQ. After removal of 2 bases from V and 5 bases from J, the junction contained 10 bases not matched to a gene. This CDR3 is CASSFDPSGVNNEQFF. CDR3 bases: TGCGCCAGCAGCTTTGATCCCAGCGGGGTGAACAATGAGCAGTTCTTC.

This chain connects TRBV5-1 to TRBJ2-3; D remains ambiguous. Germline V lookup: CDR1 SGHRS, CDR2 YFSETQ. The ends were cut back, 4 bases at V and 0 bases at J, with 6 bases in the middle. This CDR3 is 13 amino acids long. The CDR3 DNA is TGCGCCAGCAGCCCCAGTAGCACAGATACGCAGTATTTT. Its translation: CASSPSSTDTQYF.

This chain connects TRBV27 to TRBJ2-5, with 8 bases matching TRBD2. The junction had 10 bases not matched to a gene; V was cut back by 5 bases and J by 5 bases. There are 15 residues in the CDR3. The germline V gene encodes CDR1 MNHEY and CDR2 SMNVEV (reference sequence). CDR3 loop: CASSPRGSGMETQYF. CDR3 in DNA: TGTGCCAGCAGTCCCCGGGGTAGCGGGATGGAGACCCAGTACTTC.

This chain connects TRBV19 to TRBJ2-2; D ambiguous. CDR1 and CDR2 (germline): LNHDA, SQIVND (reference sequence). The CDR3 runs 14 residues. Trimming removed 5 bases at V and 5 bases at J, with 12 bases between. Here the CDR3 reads CASSLRHSTGELFF. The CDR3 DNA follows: TGTGCCAGTAGTCTCCGACACTCTACCGGGGAGCTGTTTTTT. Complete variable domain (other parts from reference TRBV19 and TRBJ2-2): DGGITQSPKYLFRKEGQNVTLSCEQNLNHDAMYWYRQDPGQGLRLIYYSQIVNDFQKGDIAEGYSVSREKKESFPLTVTSAQKNPTAFYLCASSLRHSTGELFFGEGSRLTVL.

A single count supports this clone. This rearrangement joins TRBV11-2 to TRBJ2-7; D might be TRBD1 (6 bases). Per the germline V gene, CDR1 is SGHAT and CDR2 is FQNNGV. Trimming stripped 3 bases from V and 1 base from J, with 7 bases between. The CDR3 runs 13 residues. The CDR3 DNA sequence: TGTGCCAGCAGCTTTACAGGGTCCTACGAGCAGTACTTC. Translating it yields CASSFTGSYEQYF. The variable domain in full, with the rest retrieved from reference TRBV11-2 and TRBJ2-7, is EAGVAQSPRYKIIEKRQSVAFWCNPISGHATLYWYQQILGQGPKLLIQFQNNGVVDDSQLPKDRFSAERLKGVDSTLKIQPAKLEDSAVYLCASSFTGSYEQYFGPGTRLTVT.

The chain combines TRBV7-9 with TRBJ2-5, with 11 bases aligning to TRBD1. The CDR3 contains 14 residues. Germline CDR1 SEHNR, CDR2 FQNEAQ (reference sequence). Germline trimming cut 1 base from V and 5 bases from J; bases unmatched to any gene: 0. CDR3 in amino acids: CASSLGDRGETQYF. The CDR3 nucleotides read TGTGCCAGCAGCTTAGGGGACAGGGGGGAGACCCAGTACTTC.

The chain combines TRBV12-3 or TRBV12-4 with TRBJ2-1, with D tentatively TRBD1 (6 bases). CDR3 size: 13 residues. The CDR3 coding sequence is TGTGCTCTAGGGGGAAGCTCCTACAATGAGCAGTTCTTC. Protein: CALGGSSYNEQFF.

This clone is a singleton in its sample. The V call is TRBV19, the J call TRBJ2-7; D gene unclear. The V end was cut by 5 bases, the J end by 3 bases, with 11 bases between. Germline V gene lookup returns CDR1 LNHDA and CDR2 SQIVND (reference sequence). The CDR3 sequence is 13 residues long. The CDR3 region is CASSPQRNYEQYF. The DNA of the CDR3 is TGTGCCAGTAGTCCCCAGCGAAACTACGAGCAGTACTTC.

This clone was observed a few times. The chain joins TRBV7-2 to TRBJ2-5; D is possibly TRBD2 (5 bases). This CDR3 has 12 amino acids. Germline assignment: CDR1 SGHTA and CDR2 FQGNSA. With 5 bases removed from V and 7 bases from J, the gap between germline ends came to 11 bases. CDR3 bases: TGTGCCAGCAGCGCCTTCCGGGGGACCCAGTACTTC. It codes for CASSAFRGTQYF.

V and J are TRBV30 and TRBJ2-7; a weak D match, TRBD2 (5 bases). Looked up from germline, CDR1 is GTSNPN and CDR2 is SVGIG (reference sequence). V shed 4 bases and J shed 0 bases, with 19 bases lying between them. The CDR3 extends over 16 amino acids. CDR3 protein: CAWTAGRGGVSYEQYF. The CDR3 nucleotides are TGTGCCTGGACCGCCGGTCGGGGTGGCGTCTCCTACGAGCAGTACTTC.

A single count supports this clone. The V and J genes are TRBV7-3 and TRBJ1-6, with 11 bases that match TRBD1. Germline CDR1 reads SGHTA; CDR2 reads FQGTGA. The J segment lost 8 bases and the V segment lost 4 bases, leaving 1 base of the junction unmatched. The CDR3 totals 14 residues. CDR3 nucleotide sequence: TGTGCCAGCAGCTGGGGACAGGGGGATTCACCCCTCCACTTT. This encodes CASSWGQGDSPLHF.

In DNA, the CDR3 is TGTGCCAGTAGTATCCCAGGGACAGGGGCGAGTGGAGGCTACACCTTC. Encoded protein: CASSIPGTGASGGYTF. The chain employs TRBV19 and TRBJ1-2, with 10 bases identical to TRBD1. This CDR3 spans 16 amino acids. The V segment lost 3 bases and the J segment 8 bases; nucleotides outside the gene matches: 12. CDR1 is LNHDA and CDR2 is SQIVND in the germline V gene (reference sequence). Full variable domain (outside the CDR3, taken from reference TRBV19 and TRBJ1-2): DGGITQSPKYLFRKEGQNVTLSCEQNLNHDAMYWYRQDPGQGLRLIYYSQIVNDFQKGDIAEGYSVSREKKESFPLTVTSAQKNPTAFYLCASSIPGTGASGGYTFGSGTRLTVV.

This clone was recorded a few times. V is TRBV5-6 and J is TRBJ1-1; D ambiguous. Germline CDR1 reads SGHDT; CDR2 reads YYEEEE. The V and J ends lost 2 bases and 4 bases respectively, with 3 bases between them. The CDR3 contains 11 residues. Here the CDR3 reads CASSLATEAFF. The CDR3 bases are TGTGCCAGCAGCTTAGCCACTGAAGCTTTCTTT.

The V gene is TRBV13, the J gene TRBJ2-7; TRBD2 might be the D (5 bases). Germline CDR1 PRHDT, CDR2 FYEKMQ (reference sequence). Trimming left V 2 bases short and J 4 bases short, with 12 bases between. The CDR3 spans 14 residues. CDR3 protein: CASSLWEIVYEQYF. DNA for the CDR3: TGTGCCAGCAGCTTATGGGAGATTGTGTACGAGCAGTACTTC.